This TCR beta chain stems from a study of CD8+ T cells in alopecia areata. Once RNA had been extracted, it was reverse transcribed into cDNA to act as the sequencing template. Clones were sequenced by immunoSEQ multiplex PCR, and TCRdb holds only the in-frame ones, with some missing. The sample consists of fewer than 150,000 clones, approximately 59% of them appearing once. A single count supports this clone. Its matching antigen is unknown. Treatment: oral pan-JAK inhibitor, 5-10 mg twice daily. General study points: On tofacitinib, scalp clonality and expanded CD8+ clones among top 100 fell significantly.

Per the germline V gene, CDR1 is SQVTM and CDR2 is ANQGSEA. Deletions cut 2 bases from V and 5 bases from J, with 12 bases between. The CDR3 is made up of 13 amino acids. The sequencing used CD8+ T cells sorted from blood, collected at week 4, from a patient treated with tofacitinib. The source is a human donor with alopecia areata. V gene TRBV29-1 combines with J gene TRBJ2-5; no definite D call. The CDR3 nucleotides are TGCAGCGTTGAACTCTTACCGGACGAGACCCAGTACTTC. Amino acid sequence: CSVELLPDETQYF.